Below, one T cell receptor beta chain is given with its context. The record originates from a study of blood T cell repertoires in COVID-19. The germline V and J ends were trimmed by 1 base and 4 bases, with 11 bases remaining between them. The length of the CDR3 is 14 residues. The V gene's germline CDR1 is LGHDT and CDR2 YNNKEL (reference sequence). Measured with immunoSEQ multiplex PCR; TCRdb has only the in-frame clones, and not every one. The top ten clones hold 3.9% of a sample with more than 300,000 clones, 85% to 95% of them seen once. Clinical history as reported by participants underpinned cohort assignment. Each exposed participant met a COVID-19 case in the 2 weeks preceding study entry.

The clonotype comes from a woman under 40 who had been exposed to COVID-19. This sequence joins TRBV3-1 (or the pseudogene TRBV3-2) and TRBJ2-7, with D maybe TRBD1 (6 bases). The sample was PBMCs or T cells enriched from blood (not recorded which). CDR3 sequence reads: CASSQGAGVYEQYF. The CDR3 region has the DNA TGTGCCAGCAGCCAAGGAGCAGGGGTTTACGAGCAGTACTTC.